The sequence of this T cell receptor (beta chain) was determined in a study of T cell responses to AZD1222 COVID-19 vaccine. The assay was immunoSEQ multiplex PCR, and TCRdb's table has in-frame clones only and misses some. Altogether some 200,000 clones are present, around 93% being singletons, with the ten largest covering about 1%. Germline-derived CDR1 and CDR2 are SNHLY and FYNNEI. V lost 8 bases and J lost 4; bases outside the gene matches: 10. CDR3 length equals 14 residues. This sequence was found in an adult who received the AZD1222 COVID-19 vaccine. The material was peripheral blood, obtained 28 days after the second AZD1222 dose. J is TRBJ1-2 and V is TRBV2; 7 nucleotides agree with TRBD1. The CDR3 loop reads CASGDRTGRYGYTF. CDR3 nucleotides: TGTGCCAGCGGCGATCGGACAGGTCGCTATGGCTACACCTTC.